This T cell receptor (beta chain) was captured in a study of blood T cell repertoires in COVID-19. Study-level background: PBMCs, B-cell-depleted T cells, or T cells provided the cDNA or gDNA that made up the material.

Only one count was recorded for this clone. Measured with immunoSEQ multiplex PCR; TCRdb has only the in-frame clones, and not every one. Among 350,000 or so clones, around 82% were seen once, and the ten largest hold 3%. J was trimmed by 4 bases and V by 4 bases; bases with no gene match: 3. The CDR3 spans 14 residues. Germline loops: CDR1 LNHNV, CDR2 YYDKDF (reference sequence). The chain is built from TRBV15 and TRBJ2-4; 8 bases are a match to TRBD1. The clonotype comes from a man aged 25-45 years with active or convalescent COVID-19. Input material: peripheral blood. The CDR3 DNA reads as TGTGCCACCAGCATCGACAGGGGTAAAAACATTCAGTACTTC. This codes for CATSIDRGKNIQYF.